Sequencing of this T cell receptor beta chain was carried out in a study of human T cells and chemical hapten exposure. TCRdb reprocessed the 5' RACE reads via MiXCR and lists one record per CDR3 protein. Of about 140,000 distinct CDR3 sequences in the sample, around 4.4% are singletons; the top ten hold over 1.3%. Unseparated into fractions, whole blood served as the source from which total RNA was extracted. This clonotype was observed a few times. This CDR3 has 15 amino acids. Trimming left V 0 bases short and J 5 bases short, with 14 bases between. The germline V gene has CDR1 SGHRS and CDR2 YFSETQ.

The chain joins TRBV5-1 to TRBJ1-1, with a tentative D call TRBD1 (6 bases). The receptor was derived from a female donor in good health. The CDR3 bases are TGCGCCAGCAGCTTGGATCCCGGGGGCAGTACTGAAGCTTTCTTT. This codes for CASSLDPGGSTEAFF.